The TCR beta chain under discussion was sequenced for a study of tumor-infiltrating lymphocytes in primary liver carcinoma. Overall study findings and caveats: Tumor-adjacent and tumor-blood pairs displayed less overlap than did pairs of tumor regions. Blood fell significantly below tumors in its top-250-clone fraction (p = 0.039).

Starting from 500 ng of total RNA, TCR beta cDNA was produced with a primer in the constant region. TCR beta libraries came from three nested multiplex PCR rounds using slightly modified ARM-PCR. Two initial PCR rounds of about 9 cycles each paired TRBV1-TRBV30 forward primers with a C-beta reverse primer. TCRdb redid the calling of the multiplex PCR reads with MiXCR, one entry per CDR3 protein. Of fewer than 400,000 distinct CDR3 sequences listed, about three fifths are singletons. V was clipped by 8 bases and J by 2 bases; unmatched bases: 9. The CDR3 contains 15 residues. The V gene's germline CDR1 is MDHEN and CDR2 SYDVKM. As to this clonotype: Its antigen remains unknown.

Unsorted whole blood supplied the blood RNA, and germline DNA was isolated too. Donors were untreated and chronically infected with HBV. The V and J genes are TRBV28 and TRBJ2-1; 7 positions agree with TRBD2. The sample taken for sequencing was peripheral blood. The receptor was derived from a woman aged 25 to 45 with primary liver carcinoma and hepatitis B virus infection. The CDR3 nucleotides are TGTGCCAGCTGCGTATCTAGCGGTCCCTACAATGAGCAGTTCTTC. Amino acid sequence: CASCVSSGPYNEQFF.